One sample yielded the 23 T cell receptor beta chains listed below, sequenced in a study of CD8 T cells in ankylosing spondylitis (dated 2017 in TCRdb). These TCRs' antigens remain unknown. Study-wide conclusions, independent of this receptor: Blood from ankylosing spondylitis patients appeared to be characterized by a TCR beta motif composed of about eight highly homologous amino acid variants.

Receptors were amplified or captured by 5' RACE. Sequencing relied on an Illumina HiSeq 2500. The public reads were reprocessed in TCRdb via fastp at Q25 and MiXCR, keeping in-frame beta chains. Identical CDR3 protein sequences are pooled into one entry, listed with their most common genes and DNA. The sample has roughly 700,000 distinct CDR3 sequences on record, 15% to 20% of them singletons. Around 19% of the sample comes from the top ten. The specimen sequenced was blood, either unsorted or a sorted T cell fraction (not recorded which). The source is a male donor with ankylosing spondylitis.

This clonotype showed up just a few times. The V gene is TRBV7-2, the J gene TRBJ2-1; TRBD2 agrees at 9 bases. The CDR3 is 14 residues long. The ends lost 2 bases at V and 8 bases at J; junction bases unmatched: 4. Looked up from germline, CDR1 is SGHTA and CDR2 is FQGNSA. This chain's CDR3 is CASSLYSGRDEQFF. DNA for the CDR3: TGTGCCAGCAGCTTATATAGCGGGAGAGATGAGCAGTTCTTC.

This clonotype was observed a few times. The J gene is TRBJ1-1, the V gene TRBV12-3 or TRBV12-4, with D perhaps TRBD1 (5 bases). The CDR3 consists of 16 residues. V shed 1 base and J shed 0 bases, with 12 bases lying between them. CDR3 bases: TGTGCCAGCAGTTTAGGAGCGGGACGGGTGAACACTGAAGCTTTCTTT. Protein: CASSLGAGRVNTEAFF.

This clonotype has just a few counts. The chain is built from TRBV4-3 and TRBJ2-7; the D gene is possibly TRBD2 (6 bases). V was trimmed by 3 bases and J by 2 bases, leaving 14 bases between them. CDR1 is LGHNA, CDR2 YSLEER, per germline. This CDR3 is 15 amino acids long. As DNA, the CDR3 is TGCGCCAGCAGCCAGACACGGGGGTTCACCTACGAGCAGTACTTC. Translating gives CASSQTRGFTYEQYF.

This chain uses TRBV2 with TRBJ2-7; D is unclear. V was cut by 7 bases and J by 2 bases, with 15 bases left in between. Germline V CDR1 and CDR2: SNHLY, FYNNEI. The CDR3 totals 14 residues. CDR3: CASTQWVETYEQYF. The CDR3, as DNA: TGTGCCAGCACCCAGTGGGTGGAGACCTACGAGCAGTACTTC.

This chain joins TRBV7-2 and TRBJ1-1, with D tentatively TRBD1 (5 bases). CDR1 is SGHTA and CDR2 is FQGNSA in the germline V gene. V lost 8 bases and J 1 base, leaving 14 bases between the germline ends. This CDR3 region has 14 residues. The CDR3 DNA sequence: TGTGCCAGCGGGCGGGGACCGTCGAACACTGAAGCTTTCTTT. This translates into CASGRGPSNTEAFF.

The chain carries TRBV6-1 and TRBJ2-7, with 7 positions matching TRBD2. Per germline, CDR1 MNHNS and CDR2 SASEGT. The CDR3 totals 13 residues. V lost 8 bases and J lost 12; bases outside the gene matches: 16. In DNA form, the CDR3 reads TGTGCCAGCGGGGCCCCCGGGCGGGAGAGTCTGTACTTC. Translated: CASGAPGRESLYF.

V is TRBV5-1 and J is TRBJ1-2, with 7 positions matching TRBD1. Germline V gene sequence: CDR1 SGHRS, CDR2 YFSETQ. J lost 8 bases, V lost 4 bases, and 8 bases had no gene match. The CDR3 is 13 residues long. This chain's CDR3 is CASSPGDRVGYTF. CDR3 DNA: TGCGCCAGCAGCCCGGGAGACAGGGTCGGCTACACCTTC.

The rearrangement links TRBV6-1 to TRBJ2-7; TRBD2 matches 13 bases. There are 14 residues in the CDR3. V gave up 8 bases and J gave up 4 bases; unmatched junction bases: 5. Germline V lookup: CDR1 MNHNS, CDR2 SASEGT. CDR3 residues: CASGGLAGPYEQYF. The CDR3 region has the DNA TGTGCCAGCGGGGGACTAGCGGGACCTTACGAGCAGTACTTC.

This clonotype was seen at least ten times. J is TRBJ1-2 and V is TRBV12-3 or TRBV12-4; D is unresolved. This CDR3 contains 13 residues. With 7 bases removed from V and 3 bases from J, the gap between germline ends came to 12 bases. This chain's CDR3 is CASNSREDYGYTF. The CDR3 nucleotides read TGTGCCAGCAATTCCCGGGAGGACTATGGCTACACCTTC.

This clonotype was seen a few times. The chain couples TRBV5-1 to TRBJ2-3, with TRBD1 as a possible D gene (7 bases). Per germline, CDR1 SGHRS and CDR2 YFSETQ. The V gene lost 4 bases and the J gene lost 10 bases, with 13 bases spanning the gap. CDR3 length: 12 residues. The CDR3 sequence is CASSLQGGPQYF. The CDR3 DNA sequence: TGCGCCAGCAGCCTCCAGGGGGGACCGCAGTATTTT.

The rearrangement joins TRBV15 to TRBJ2-1; TRBD2 aligns across 7 bases. The CDR3 runs to 12 residues. J gave up 13 bases and V 4 bases, and 7 bases lay outside the gene matches. Germline V CDR1 and CDR2: LNHNV, YYDKDF (reference sequence). CDR3 sequence: CATSKPGTNQFF. CDR3 nucleotides: TGTGCCACCAGCAAACCCGGGACTAATCAGTTCTTC.

In this sample, this clonotype turned up a few times. DNA for the CDR3: TGTGCCAGCAGTTTGGGCAGGGGAGGAGAAGAGCAGTACTTC. Translating gives CASSLGRGGEEQYF. The chain couples TRBV28 to TRBJ2-7; D may be TRBD1 or TRBD2 (6 bases each). The CDR3 length is 14 residues. The germline V gene encodes CDR1 MDHEN and CDR2 SYDVKM. V lost 3 bases, J lost 7 bases, and 16 bases lay in between.

The chain recombines TRBV28 with TRBJ1-3; perhaps TRBD1 as D (5 bases). This CDR3 is 15 amino acids long. Between the trimmed V and J ends, which lost 5 bases and 0 bases, there was a span of 11 bases. Germline lookup yields CDR1 MDHEN and CDR2 SYDVKM. The CDR3 region has the DNA TGTGCCAGCAGTACGGGACCGAGCTCTGGAAACACCATATATTTT. Translated, it gives CASSTGPSSGNTIYF.

This chain joins TRBV24-1 and TRBJ2-5, with D unclear. CDR1 and CDR2 from the germline V gene are KGHDR and SFDVKD. Deletions cut 2 bases from V and 4 bases from J, with 7 bases between. The CDR3 is 13 residues long. CDR3 DNA sequence: TGTGCCACCAGTGATTACGCTGGAGAGACCCAGTACTTC. Amino acid sequence: CATSDYAGETQYF.

V usage is TRBV11-3 and J usage is TRBJ1-2, with 8 bases lining up with TRBD1. Trimming removed 5 bases from V and 6 bases from J; junction bases left unmatched: 17. The germline V gene has CDR1 SGHNT and CDR2 YENEEA. The CDR3 is made up of 17 amino acids. CDR3 loop: CASSMNRGKGSWDGYTF. The CDR3 DNA is TGTGCCAGCAGCATGAACAGGGGGAAGGGTTCTTGGGATGGCTACACCTTC.

Ten or more counts support this clonotype. The V call is TRBV28, the J call TRBJ1-1; D not resolved. Germline lookup yields CDR1 MDHEN and CDR2 SYDVKM. The CDR3 is made up of 12 amino acids. Trimming cost V 4 bases and J 0 bases, with 3 bases left between them. The chain's CDR3 is CASSSMNTEAFF. In DNA form, the CDR3 reads TGTGCCAGCAGTTCGATGAACACTGAAGCTTTCTTT.

The CDR3 spells CATSDLSGTPYEQYF. The CDR3 DNA sequence: TGTGCCACCAGTGATTTGTCAGGGACTCCCTACGAGCAGTACTTC. The chain uses TRBV24-1 and TRBJ2-7; a weak D match, TRBD2 (6 bases). The CDR3 has 15 amino acids. Germline V gives CDR1 KGHDR, CDR2 SFDVKD. With 0 bases removed from V and 2 bases from J, the gap between germline ends came to 10 bases.

This chain links TRBV7-9 with TRBJ2-5; D may be TRBD1 or TRBD2 (6 bases each). Germline CDR1 reads SEHNR; CDR2 reads FQNEAQ (reference sequence). V lost 3 bases to trimming and J lost 1 base, with 12 bases between them. The CDR3 is made up of 15 amino acids. The CDR3 sequence: CASSLAEGGQETQYF. Here the CDR3 DNA reads TGTGCCAGCAGCTTGGCGGAGGGGGGCCAAGAGACCCAGTACTTC.

The J gene is TRBJ1-4, the V gene TRBV12-3 or TRBV12-4, with D unclear. Trimming removed 3 bases from V and 4 bases from J, with 21 bases in between. The CDR3 is 18 residues long. The CDR3 DNA reads TGTGCCAGCAGTTTGTCGTCTGGGGAATTCCCGCTTAATGAAAAACTGTTTTTT. This sequence encodes CASSLSSGEFPLNEKLFF.

The V gene is TRBV6-1, the J gene TRBJ1-2, with 8 bases that match TRBD1. CDR1 and CDR2 from the germline V gene are MNHNS and SASEGT. This CDR3 region has 16 residues. V lost 6 bases, J lost 2 bases, and 11 bases stayed unmatched. CDR3 residues: CASSVFIGQGNYGYTF. Here the CDR3 DNA reads TGTGCCAGCAGCGTTTTTATAGGACAGGGAAACTATGGCTACACCTTC.

This clonotype was seen a few times. The V and J genes are TRBV28 and TRBJ2-7, with D possibly matching TRBD2 (5 bases). This CDR3 is 11 amino acids long. Germline V gives CDR1 MDHEN, CDR2 SYDVKM. The germline V and J ends were trimmed by 6 bases and 6 bases, with 9 bases remaining between them. DNA for the CDR3: TGTGCCAGCAGCCGTAGCGCCGAGCAGTACTTC. Protein: CASSRSAEQYF.

This clonotype appeared a few times. V usage is TRBV4-1 and J usage is TRBJ2-2; a possible D gene is TRBD2 (5 bases). Per the germline V gene, CDR1 is MGHRA and CDR2 is YSYEKL. CDR3 length equals 16 residues. Trimming took 5 bases from V and 6 from J, leaving 19 bases between them. DNA for the CDR3: TGCGCCAGCAGCTACGACCCCTCCCGGAGGTCCGGGGAGCTGTTTTTT. Translated: CASSYDPSRRSGELFF.

This clonotype was recorded many times. At one end the junction does not follow the germline gene, possibly because of a read error. This chain connects TRBV5-1 to TRBJ1-4; no definite D call. Per the germline V gene, CDR1 is SGHRS and CDR2 is YFSETQ. There are 14 residues in the CDR3. This chain's CDR3 is CASSLGGSNEKLFF. CDR3 sequence (DNA): TGTGCCAGCAGTTTAGGAGGCAGTAATGAAAAACTGTTTTTT.